This T cell receptor (beta chain) comes out of a study of glioma-infiltrating T cells after dendritic cell vaccination. The J segment lost 0 bases and the V segment lost 4 bases, leaving 4 bases of the junction unmatched. The CDR3 totals 16 residues. Germline-derived CDR1 and CDR2 are SGHTA and FQGTGA. The table came from immunoSEQ multiplex PCR; TCRdb's copy has only in-frame clones and leaves some out. The sample contains about 95,000 clones, about 84% of which appear only once. This clone was observed a few times. Sequencing used blood, obtained before dendritic cell vaccination. The J gene is TRBJ2-2, the V gene TRBV7-3, with 8 bases identical to TRBD2. The TCR was taken from a human donor with glioblastoma. The CDR3 DNA sequence: TGTGCCAGCAGCTGGACTAGCCCCGCGAACACCGGGGAGCTGTTTTTT. Its protein is CASSWTSPANTGELFF.